This is a list of T cell receptor beta chains from one sample in a study of CXCR3-negative and CXCR3-positive naive CD8 T cells. TCRdb re-called the 5' RACE reads, yielding one record per CDR3 amino acid sequence without DNA. The ten top clones account for 0.3% to 0.4%, within a sample of roughly 100,000 distinct CDR3 sequences. The sequencing sample was made of naive CXCR3+ CD8+ T cells from blood. Every receptor here comes from a human donor in good health. Some clones in this sample may be carry-over from other donors' samples. Each CDR3 is given with its conserved first and last residue.

v_call	j_call	cdr3_aa
TRBV7-2	TRBJ2-1	CASSPYNEQFF
TRBV5-6	TRBJ2-7	CASSQTNSYEQYF
TRBV29-1	TRBJ2-5	CSVGGLAGEETQYF
TRBV5-1	TRBJ2-1	CASSSSGTSGGYYNEQFF
TRBV29-1	TRBJ2-7	CSVHIRGAGDEQYF
TRBV2	TRBJ2-1	CASSGLAVSSYNEQFF
TRBV14	TRBJ2-7	CASSQGQSPAYEQYF
TRBV7-9	TRBJ2-1	CASSRWSNEQFF
TRBV29-1	TRBJ2-4	CSVEDPRDLAKNIQYF
TRBV27	TRBJ2-3	CASYPLTGPKDTDTQYF
TRBV5-6	TRBJ2-3	CASGSGTDTQYF
TRBV29-1	TRBJ2-1	CSVGTSYGEQFF
TRBV5-1	TRBJ2-7	CASSYRRGPPDEQYF
TRBV7-6	TRBJ2-2	CASSPGTGTNTGELFF